The rows below give T cell receptor beta chains drawn from one sample of a study of a mutant IDH1 vaccine in newly diagnosed glioma. Their antigens remain unidentified. Only in-frame clones appear in the TCRdb table, and some are missing; sequencing was by immunoSEQ multiplex PCR. The sample holds over 60,000 clones, roughly 81% seen once. This sample comprised PBMCs, obtained from a glioma patient whose treatment included an IDH1 peptide vaccine. The receptors were gathered from a man aged 40-50 years with glioma. The CDR3 runs from the conserved cysteine through the conserved F or W. A D gene is named only where the DNA matches it firmly. Clone size appears in some rows only: once, few, many, or a class for an expanded clone.

>NA|TRBJ1-1|TRBV19|TRBD1
CASSIRAGGQLNTEAFF
TGTGCCAGTAGTATACGGGCAGGGGGCCAGTTGAACACTGAAGCTTTCTTT
>NA|TRBJ1-2|TRBV13|NA
CASSRSGVPGGYTF
TGTGCCAGCAGCCGGAGCGGGGTACCGGGAGGCTACACCTTC
>NA|TRBJ1-1|TRBV6-6|NA
CASSFDRLNTEAFF
TGTGCCAGCAGTTTCGACAGGTTGAACACTGAAGCTTTCTTT
>NA|TRBJ1-3|TRBV9|NA
CASSRRFSGNTIYF
TGTGCCAGCAGCCGACGGTTCTCTGGAAACACCATATATTTT
>few|TRBJ2-2|TRBV18|NA
CASSPSAGDTGELFF
TGTGCCAGCTCACCATCGGCTGGGGACACCGGGGAGCTGTTTTTT
>NA|TRBJ2-7|TRBV4-2|NA
CASSQEGQNYEQYF
TGTGCCAGCAGCCAAGAGGGGCAGAACTACGAGCAGTACTTC
>NA|TRBJ2-7|TRBV5-6|NA
CASSSFDRTYEQYF
TGTGCCAGCAGCTCTTTCGACAGGACCTACGAGCAGTACTTC
>NA|TRBJ2-4|TRBV5-1|NA
CASSFLGGQDIQYF
TGCGCCAGCAGCTTTCTCGGGGGGCAGGACATTCAGTACTTC
>once|TRBJ2-3|TRBV4-2|NA
CASSQDSGFSTDTQYF
TGTGCCAGCAGCCAAGATTCCGGGTTTAGCACAGATACGCAGTATTTT
>NA|TRBJ1-2|TRBV5-4|TRBD1
CASSSGQGLYGYTF
TGTGCCAGCAGCTCGGGACAGGGCTTATATGGCTACACCTTC
>NA|TRBJ2-5|TRBV11-3|NA
CASSRGGLGETQYF
TGTGCCAGCAGCCGTGGGGGGCTGGGGGAGACCCAGTACTTC
>NA|TRBJ2-5|TRBV7-2|NA
CASSLLRSGIQETQYF
TGTGCCAGCAGCTTATTAAGGTCTGGAATCCAAGAGACCCAGTACTTC
>NA|TRBJ2-3|TRBV9|TRBD1
CASSVEGQGFADTQYF
TGTGCCAGCAGCGTAGAGGGACAGGGTTTCGCAGATACGCAGTATTTT
>NA|TRBJ1-1|TRBV5-8|NA
CASSLVTDYTEAFF
TGTGCCAGCAGCTTGGTAACGGATTACACTGAAGCTTTCTTT
>NA|TRBJ1-2|TRBV5-1|NA
CASSLSGSHGYTF
TGCGCCAGCAGCTTGTCGGGGAGCCATGGCTACACCTTC
>NA|TRBJ2-1|TRBV30|NA
CAWSFPNEQFF
TGTGCCTGGAGTTTTCCCAATGAGCAGTTCTTC
>NA|TRBJ2-1|TRBV5-1|NA
CALRSEQFF
TGCGCTCTAAGAAGCGAGCAGTTCTTC
>NA|TRBJ1-5|TRBV7-2|NA
CASSWDTTSNQPQHF
TGTGCCAGCAGCTGGGACACAACGAGCAATCAGCCCCAGCATTTT
>NA|TRBJ1-5|TRBV2|NA
CASRQRSGNQPQHF
TGTGCCAGCAGACAAAGGTCGGGCAATCAGCCCCAGCATTTT
>NA|TRBJ2-2|TRBV7-9|NA
CASSFQAGTTGELFF
TGTGCCAGCAGCTTCCAGGCCGGTACCACCGGGGAGCTGTTTTTT
>NA|TRBJ1-2|TRBV30|NA
CAWSVKIQATTNYGYTF
TGTGCCTGGAGTGTGAAAATACAGGCTACTACTAACTATGGCTACACCTTC
>NA|TRBJ2-3|TRBV18|NA
CASSNTDTQYF
TGTGCCAGCTCCAACACAGATACGCAGTATTTT
>NA|TRBJ1-6|TRBV6-5|TRBD1
CASSYSGQVGNSPLHF
TGTGCCAGCAGTTACTCTGGACAGGTGGGGAATTCACCCCTCCACTTT
>NA|TRBJ1-2|TRBV9|TRBD1
CASSAGGTGAAGLQGYTF
TGTGCCAGCAGCGCCGGTGGGACAGGGGCCGCCGGGTTACAGGGCTACACCTTC
>NA|TRBJ2-1|TRBV7-9|NA
CASSAIPQFF
TGTGCCAGCAGCGCGATTCCTCAGTTCTTC
>NA|TRBJ1-4|TRBV19|TRBD1
CASSIRGQGAFFEKLFF
TGTGCCAGTAGTATAAGGGGACAGGGGGCATTCTTCGAAAAACTGTTTTTT
>few|TRBJ1-1|TRBV18|NA
CASSLRARMNTEAFF
TGTGCCAGCTCACTCAGGGCACGGATGAACACTGAAGCTTTCTTT
>NA|TRBJ2-4|TRBV19|TRBD1
CASSIFLRTGAGLLAKNIQYF
TGTGCCAGTAGTATCTTTCTTCGGACAGGGGCAGGATTGCTGGCCAAAAACATTCAGTACTTC
>NA|TRBJ2-6|TRBV19|NA
CASSMDSLLSGANVLTF
TGTGCCAGTAGTATGGACAGCCTTCTCTCTGGGGCCAACGTCCTGACTTTC
>NA|TRBJ1-2|TRBV4-3|NA
CASSQDYYGYTF
TGCGCCAGCAGCCAAGACTACTATGGCTACACCTTC
>NA|TRBJ1-2|TRBV4-3|NA
CASSQDLSGRYTF
TGCGCCAGCAGCCAAGATTTGTCAGGGAGATACACCTTC